This T cell receptor beta chain was identified during a study of blood T cell repertoires in COVID-19. Turning to the study itself: PBMCs, B-cell-depleted T cells, or T cells provided the cDNA or gDNA that made up the material.

In the authors' methods: Reference gene primer amplification in the assay estimated nucleated cell counts. The method was immunoSEQ multiplex PCR; TCRdb's version includes in-frame clones alone and lacks a portion of them. D and trimming were read from the DNA, whereas the V and J calls and clone size are those reported in that table. The data show 85,000 to 110,000 clones, approximately 89% seen once. The CDR3 spans 20 residues. This clone was detected once. This sequence was found in an elderly woman in a cohort sampled during active COVID-19. The source material was peripheral blood. V is TRBV21-1 and J is TRBJ2-1; the table's D call TRBD2 went unverified against the DNA. TRBV21-1 is designated a pseudogene. CDR3 protein: CASSNENGWAGHLATMEQFF. CDR3 nucleotide sequence: TGTGCCAGCAGCAATGAAAACGGATGGGCGGGCCACCTTGCCACAATGGAGCAGTTCTTC.